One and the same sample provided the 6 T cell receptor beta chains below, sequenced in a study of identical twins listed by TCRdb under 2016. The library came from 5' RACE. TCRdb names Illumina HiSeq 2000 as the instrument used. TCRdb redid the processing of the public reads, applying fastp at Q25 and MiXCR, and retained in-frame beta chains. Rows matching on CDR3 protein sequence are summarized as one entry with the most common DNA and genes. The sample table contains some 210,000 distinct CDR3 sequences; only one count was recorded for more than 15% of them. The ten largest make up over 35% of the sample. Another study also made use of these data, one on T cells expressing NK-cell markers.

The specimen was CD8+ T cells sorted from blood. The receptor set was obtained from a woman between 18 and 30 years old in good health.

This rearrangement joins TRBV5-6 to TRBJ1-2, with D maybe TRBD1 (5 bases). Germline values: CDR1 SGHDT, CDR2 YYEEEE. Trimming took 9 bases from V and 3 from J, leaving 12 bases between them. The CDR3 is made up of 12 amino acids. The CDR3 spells CAMGPRDYGYTF. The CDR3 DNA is TGTGCCATGGGCCCCAGGGACTATGGCTACACCTTC.

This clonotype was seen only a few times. Written as DNA, the CDR3 is TGTGCCAGCAGCTTAGCATGGGGGAAGTCCTACGAGCAGTACTTC. As protein: CASSLAWGKSYEQYF. This rearrangement joins TRBV11-2 to TRBJ2-7; D may correspond to TRBD1 or TRBD2 (5 bases each). This CDR3 is 15 amino acids long. V shed 1 base and J shed 1 base, with 11 bases lying between them. Germline V lookup: CDR1 SGHAT, CDR2 FQNNGV.

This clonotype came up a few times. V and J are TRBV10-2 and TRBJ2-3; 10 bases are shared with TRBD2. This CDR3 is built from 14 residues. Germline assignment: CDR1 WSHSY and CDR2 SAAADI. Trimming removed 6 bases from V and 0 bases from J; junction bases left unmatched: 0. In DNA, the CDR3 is TGCGCCAGCAGAGCGGGAGGGAGCACAGATACGCAGTATTTT. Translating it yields CASRAGGSTDTQYF.

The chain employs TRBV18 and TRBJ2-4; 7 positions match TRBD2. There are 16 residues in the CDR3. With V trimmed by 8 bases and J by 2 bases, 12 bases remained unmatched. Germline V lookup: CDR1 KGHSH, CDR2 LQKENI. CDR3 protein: CASTDSLAAPKNIQYF. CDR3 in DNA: TGTGCCAGCACCGACTCTCTAGCGGCCCCCAAAAACATTCAGTACTTC.

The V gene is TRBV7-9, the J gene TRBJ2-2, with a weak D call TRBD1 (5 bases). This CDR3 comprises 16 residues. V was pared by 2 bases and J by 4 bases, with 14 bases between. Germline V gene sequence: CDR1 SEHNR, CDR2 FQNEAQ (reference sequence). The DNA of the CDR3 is TGTGCCAGCAGCTTACTTTCCAGGGCCCTCACCGGGGAGCTGTTTTTT. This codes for CASSLLSRALTGELFF.

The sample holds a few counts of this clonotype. The CDR3 here is CASSLAAGTKNIQYF. CDR3 nucleotide sequence: TGTGCCAGCAGCTTAGCAGCGGGAACCAAAAACATTCAGTACTTC. This chain uses TRBV7-2 with TRBJ2-4; 7 bases line up with TRBD2. Per germline, CDR1 SGHTA and CDR2 FQGNSA. The CDR3 has 15 residues. The junction had 1 base not matched to a gene; V was cut back by 0 bases and J by 2 bases.